This TCR beta chain originates from a study of T cell repertoires in cytomegalovirus infection. Study-level background: Both CMV infection and a matching HLA type were indicated by public TCR beta signatures.

General study points: Dominating the ex vivo response were HLA-C-restricted CMV-specific TCR beta clonotypes.

Trimming shortened V by 0 bases and J by 8 bases, and 9 bases separated the two germline ends. CDR1 and CDR2 from the germline V gene are SGHKS and YYEKEE (reference sequence). This CDR3 comprises 13 residues. This clonotype was seen at least ten times. Its cognate antigen is unknown. TCRdb analysed the reads with MiXCR anew, one entry per CDR3 protein. Here the sample spans roughly 230,000 distinct CDR3 sequences, under 25% being singletons. This sequence joins TRBV5-5 and TRBJ2-1, with no clear D. What was sequenced was CD8+ T cells from PBMCs. This TCR came from a human donor in good health (CMV status not recorded). Some clones in this sample may be carry-over from other donors' samples. CDR3 residues: CASSLGYWDEQFF. Written as DNA, the CDR3 is TGTGCCAGCAGCTTGGGCTATTGGGATGAGCAGTTCTTC.